The entry below gives a single TCR beta chain sequence along with its context. What this receptor recognizes is not known. The input lacks base qualities; no much larger clone sits a single base away. This sample is part of a study of identifying expanded T cells in peripheral blood (dated by TCRdb to the late 2010s). Study-wide context: Four technical replicates, made by sequencing separate aliquots from the same pool of genomic DNA, were compared pairwise. On the study overall, not on this receptor specifically: Between technical replicates the binomial model flagged approximately 1.3 differentially abundant clones, whereas over around two weeks the binomial model flagged about 15 and over roughly 4 weeks around 20. Across all healthy donors, variance in clone template counts between roughly two-week samples was found to increase significantly with total template count. Both the number of clones called differentially abundant and the false-positive rate were significantly reduced by the beta-binomial model across all healthy-donor time intervals. The authors expected that over much longer intervals, such as months to years, biological variance in healthy repertoires might increase even further.

The immunoSEQ Assay, which uses bias-controlled multiplex PCR amplification of genomic DNA, was used to profile TCRbeta CDR3 regions. Regarding the original processing steps: The absolute abundance of each unique TCRbeta CDR3 region was quantified after sequences were collapsed and filtered. Differential abundance was tested with two models: a binomial (Fisher-equivalent) model and a beta-binomial model that adds time-dependent variance fitted from healthy donors. Clones with fewer than 5 combined templates were removed, and differential abundance was called for clones with a Benjamini-Hochberg FDR below 0.01. In the beta-binomial model, variance was expressed as a function of the total template count across the two samples, in the form v = (b*log(k)+a)^2. The source is immuneACCESS, and TCRdb retained only in-frame sequences with V and J called. Part of the clones is not carried over; for the studies checked, unresolved V genes explain less than half of this, and the remainder is unexplained. V and J calls plus clone size are reproduced from that table; the DNA served to infer D and trimming. Counted in this sample were 100,000 to 150,000 clones; about 86% of them appeared once. Of the sample, 7% to 10% falls within the top ten clones.

Including the terminal cysteine and phenylalanine, the CDR3 comprises 15 residues. The DNA shown is the 45-base CDR3, in frame from base 1. CDR1 LNHDA and CDR2 SQIVND were looked up in the germline V gene (reference sequence). V has 6 bases trimmed and J has 0 bases trimmed; junction bases matching no gene number 7. No immune events such as infections were documented for the healthy donors during the collection period. Healthy-donor blood repertoires served as a training cohort to calibrate time-dependent variance in a beta-binomial model of T-cell clone differential abundance. The training cohort included about ten healthy donors, of whom 3 were female and 7 were male. The donors were between roughly 29 and 65 years old, with an average age of about 47 years. Whole blood, obtained from a commercial supplier, was collected from each healthy donor at three time points spaced approximately two weeks apart. Genomic DNA was extracted from unsorted whole blood for immunosequencing.

Sequenced input: blood. The sequence was obtained from a person aged 18-70 years in good health. This receptor chain uses TRBV19 and TRBJ2-7; the central 8 bases match TRBD2. The CDR3 region: CASRGISGGSYEQYF. The DNA reads TGTGCCAGTAGGGGAATAAGCGGGGGCTCCTACGAGCAGTACTTC.